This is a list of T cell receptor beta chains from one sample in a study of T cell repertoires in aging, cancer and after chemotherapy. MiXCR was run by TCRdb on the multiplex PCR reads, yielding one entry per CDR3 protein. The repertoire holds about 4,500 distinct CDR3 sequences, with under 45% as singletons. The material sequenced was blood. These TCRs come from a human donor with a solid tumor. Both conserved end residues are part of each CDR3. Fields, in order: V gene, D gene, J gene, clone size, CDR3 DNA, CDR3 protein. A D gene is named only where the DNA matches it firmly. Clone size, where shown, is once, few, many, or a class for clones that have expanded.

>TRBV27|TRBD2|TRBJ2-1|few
TGTGCCAGCGTGACTAGCGGGAGCTTTATGGCTGAGCAGTTCTTC
CASVTSGSFMAEQFF
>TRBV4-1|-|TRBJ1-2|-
TGCGCCAGCAGCCAAATGACAGTAAACTATGGCTACACCTTC
CASSQMTVNYGYTF
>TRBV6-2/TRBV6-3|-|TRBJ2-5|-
TGTGCCAGCAGTGAATTTGGGACCCAGTACTTC
CASSEFGTQYF
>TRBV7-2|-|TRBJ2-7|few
TGTGCCAGCAGTTCGGAGGGGGGGGTCTACGAGCAGTACTTC
CASSSEGGVYEQYF
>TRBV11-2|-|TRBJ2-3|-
TGTGCCAGCAGGAGGCTAGACACAGATACGCAGTATTTT
CASRRLDTDTQYF
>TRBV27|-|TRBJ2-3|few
TGTGCCAGCAGTTTATCTTCCCCAGCCGTCCGCAGCACAGATACGCAGTATTTT
CASSLSSPAVRSTDTQYF
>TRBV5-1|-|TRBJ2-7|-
TGCGCCAGCAGCTTAGGAGAAGGGGGAGGGTACGAGCAGTACTTC
CASSLGEGGGYEQYF
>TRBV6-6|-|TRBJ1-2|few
TGTGCCAGCAGTTACCTCTATGGCTACACCTTC
CASSYLYGYTF
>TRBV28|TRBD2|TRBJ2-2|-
TGTGCCAGCAGGTCGTCGCGGGGGGGCCTTGGGGAGCTGTTTTTT
CASRSSRGGLGELFF
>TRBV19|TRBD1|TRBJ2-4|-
TGTGCCAGTAGTTCGACAGGGGTTCTAGCCAAAAACATTCAGTACTTC
CASSSTGVLAKNIQYF
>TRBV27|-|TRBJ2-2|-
TGTGCCAGCAGTTGGCGGGGCACCGGGGAGCTGTTTTTT
CASSWRGTGELFF
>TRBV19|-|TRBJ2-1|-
TGTGCCAGTAGTCCCGGGGTTCGTAATGAGCAGTTCTTC
CASSPGVRNEQFF
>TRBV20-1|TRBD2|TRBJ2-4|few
TGCAGTGCTAGCGGACCCGGGACACCCGTGACTAGCGGGAGAGGTCTAGCCAAAAACATTCAGTACTTC
CSASGPGTPVTSGRGLAKNIQYF
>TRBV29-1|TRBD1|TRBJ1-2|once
TGCAGCGCAACAGGGGGCGAAAGTTATGGCTACACCTTC
CSATGGESYGYTF
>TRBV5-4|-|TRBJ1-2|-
TGTGCCAGCAGCCCTGGGGGGGCAGGGTATGGCTACACCTTC
CASSPGGAGYGYTF
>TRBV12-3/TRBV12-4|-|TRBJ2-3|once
TGTGCCAGCAGTCTCTTTGGCGGGGAAACAGATACGCAGTATTTT
CASSLFGGETDTQYF
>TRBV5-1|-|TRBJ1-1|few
TGCGCCAGCAGCTTGGGGGACCTGAATACTGAAGCTTTCTTT
CASSLGDLNTEAFF
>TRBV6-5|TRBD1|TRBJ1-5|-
TGTGCCAGCAGTGATAACAGGGGACCCAATCAGCCCCAGCATTTT
CASSDNRGPNQPQHF
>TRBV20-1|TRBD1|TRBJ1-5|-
TGCAGTGCTGGGGGGCAGGGGGAACAGCCCCAGCGTTTT
CSAGGQGEQPQRF
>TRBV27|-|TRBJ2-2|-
TGTGCCAGCAGTTTCACAGGGGCTAGCGGGCCCTACTTAGTTCCCGGGGAGCTGTTTTTT
CASSFTGASGPYLVPGELFF
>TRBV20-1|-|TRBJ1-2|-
TGCAGTGCTAGTTTGATGGAGAACTATGGCTACACCTTC
CSASLMENYGYTF
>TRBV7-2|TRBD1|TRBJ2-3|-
TGTGCCAGCAGCTTAGTCGGAGGACAGGCGGTTTCAGATACGCAGTATTTT
CASSLVGGQAVSDTQYF
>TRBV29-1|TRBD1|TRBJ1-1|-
TGCAGCGTTCACCAGGGGGGCACTGAAGCTTTCTTT
CSVHQGGTEAFF
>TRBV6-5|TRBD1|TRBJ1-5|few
TGTGCCAGCAGTCTCACAGGGGCGGGTCAGCCCCAGCATTTT
CASSLTGAGQPQHF
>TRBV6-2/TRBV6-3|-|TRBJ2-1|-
TGTGCCAGCAGCAGAACGGGACAACCCTACAATGAGCAGTTCTTC
CASSRTGQPYNEQFF
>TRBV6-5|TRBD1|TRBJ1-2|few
TGTGCCAGCAGCTACCCGACAGGGGGATTCTATGGCTACACCTTC
CASSYPTGGFYGYTF
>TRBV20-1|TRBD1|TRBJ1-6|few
TGCAGTGCCGAGACAGGGGGCGGGTATTCACCCCTCCACTTT
CSAETGGGYSPLHF
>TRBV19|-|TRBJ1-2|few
TGTGCCAGTAGTATTGGGCAGGGAAATGGCTACACCTTC
CASSIGQGNGYTF
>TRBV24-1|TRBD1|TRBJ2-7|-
TGTGCCACCGGAGAAGGGACAGGGGCCCCGAGCTTCTACGAGCAGTACTTC
CATGEGTGAPSFYEQYF
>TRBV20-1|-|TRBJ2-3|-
TGCAGTGCTAGAGGGATTGGCGGGGCGATCGGTCTGCCGGATACGCAGTATTTT
CSARGIGGAIGLPDTQYF
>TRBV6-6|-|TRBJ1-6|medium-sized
TGTGCCAGCAGTTACGATGGGAAGGGCCTCCACTTT
CASSYDGKGLHF
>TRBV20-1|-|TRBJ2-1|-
TGCAGTGCTAGAGTAGCGAGGATCGGTTGGAATGAGCAGTTCTTC
CSARVARIGWNEQFF
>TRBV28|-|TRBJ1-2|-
TGTGCCAGCAGTTTTAATGGGGATGGCTACACCTTC
CASSFNGDGYTF
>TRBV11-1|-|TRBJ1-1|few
TGTGCCAGCAGCTTAGATTCGGGCGCGAACACTGAAGCTTTCTTT
CASSLDSGANTEAFF
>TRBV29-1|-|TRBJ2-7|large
TGCAGCGCGAAACGGGCTTTGGGCGAGCAGTACTTC
CSAKRALGEQYF
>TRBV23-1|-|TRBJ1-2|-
TGCGCCAGCAGTCAGTTAGAAATTTGCTGGGGCAGAGCTAACTATGGCTACACCTTC
CASSQLEICWGRANYGYTF
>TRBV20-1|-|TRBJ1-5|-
TGCAGTGCTAGAGAATCGGCAGGCCCCAATCAGCCCCAGCATTTT
CSARESAGPNQPQHF
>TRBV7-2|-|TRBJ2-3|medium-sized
TGTGCCAGCAGCTTGCCGAGCGGGTTAGATACGCAGTATTTT
CASSLPSGLDTQYF
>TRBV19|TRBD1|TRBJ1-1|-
TGTGCCAGTAATTGGGTGACAGGGGGTTTCAACACTGAAGCTTTCTTT
CASNWVTGGFNTEAFF
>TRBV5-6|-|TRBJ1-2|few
TGTGCCAGCAGCTTGGAGGGGTGGCCAGTAAAAGCTAACTATGGCTACACCTTC
CASSLEGWPVKANYGYTF
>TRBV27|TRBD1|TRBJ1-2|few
TGTGCCAGCAGTTCATGGACAGGGGGCTTGATTCGGGAAGGCTACACCTTC
CASSSWTGGLIREGYTF
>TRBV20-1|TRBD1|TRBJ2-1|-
TGCAGTGCCCCGGACCGGACAGGGAAATTCTACAATGAGCAGTTCTTC
CSAPDRTGKFYNEQFF
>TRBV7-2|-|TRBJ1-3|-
TGTGCCAGCAGCTTAGAATGGGGAAGAACTGGAAACACCATATATTTT
CASSLEWGRTGNTIYF
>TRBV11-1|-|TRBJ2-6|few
TGTGCCAGCAGCCCAGACACCCTATGGGCCAACGTCCTGACTTTC
CASSPDTLWANVLTF
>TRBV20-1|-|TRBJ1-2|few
TGCAGTGCCACAGACAGGACTTCCTATGGCTACACCTTC
CSATDRTSYGYTF
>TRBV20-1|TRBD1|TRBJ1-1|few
TGCAGTGCGAGAGACAGGGTCGCGACTGAAGCTTTCTTT
CSARDRVATEAFF
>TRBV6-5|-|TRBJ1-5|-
TGTGCCAGCAGTTACGGCTCAGGGAACAATCAGCCCCAGCATTTT
CASSYGSGNNQPQHF
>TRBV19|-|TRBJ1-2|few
TGTGCCAGTAGTACCGTCCAGGCACGGTGGGGTGGCTACACCTTC
CASSTVQARWGGYTF
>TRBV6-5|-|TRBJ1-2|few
TGTGCCAGCAGTTATTCCAGAGCAGGGCTTAGTGGCTACACCTTC
CASSYSRAGLSGYTF
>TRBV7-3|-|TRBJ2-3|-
TGTGCCAGCAGCAGAGGGCCGACAGATACGCAGTATTTT
CASSRGPTDTQYF
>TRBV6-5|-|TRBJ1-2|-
TGTGCCAGCAGTTACGGGGCTTCCCCCTATGGCTACGCCTTC
CASSYGASPYGYAF
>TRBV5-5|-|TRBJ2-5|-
TGTGCCAGCAGCTTATTTGAAGGCCAAGAGACCCAGTACTTC
CASSLFEGQETQYF
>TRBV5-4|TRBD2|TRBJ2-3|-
TGTGCCAGCAGCCGGTACAGGACTAGCCCCACAGATACGCAGTATTTT
CASSRYRTSPTDTQYF
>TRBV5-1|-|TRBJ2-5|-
TGCGCCAGCAGCTTGCTCCGGGAGACCCAGTACTTC
CASSLLRETQYF
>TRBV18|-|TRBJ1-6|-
TGTGCCAGCTCACCTATTCAATTTGGGGGAAGCTCCTATAATTCACCCCTCCACTTT
CASSPIQFGGSSYNSPLHF
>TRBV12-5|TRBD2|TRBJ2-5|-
TGTGCTAGTGGTCCCGGACTAGCGCGTCAAGAGACCCAGTACTTC
CASGPGLARQETQYF
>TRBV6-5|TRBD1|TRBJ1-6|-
TGTGCCAGCAGTTTTGGACAGGGCCGGTATAATTCACCCCTCCACTTT
CASSFGQGRYNSPLHF
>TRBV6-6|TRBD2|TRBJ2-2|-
TGTGCCAGCAGTTCTCCTAGCGGGAGGGGGATCACCGGGGAGCTGTTTTTT
CASSSPSGRGITGELFF